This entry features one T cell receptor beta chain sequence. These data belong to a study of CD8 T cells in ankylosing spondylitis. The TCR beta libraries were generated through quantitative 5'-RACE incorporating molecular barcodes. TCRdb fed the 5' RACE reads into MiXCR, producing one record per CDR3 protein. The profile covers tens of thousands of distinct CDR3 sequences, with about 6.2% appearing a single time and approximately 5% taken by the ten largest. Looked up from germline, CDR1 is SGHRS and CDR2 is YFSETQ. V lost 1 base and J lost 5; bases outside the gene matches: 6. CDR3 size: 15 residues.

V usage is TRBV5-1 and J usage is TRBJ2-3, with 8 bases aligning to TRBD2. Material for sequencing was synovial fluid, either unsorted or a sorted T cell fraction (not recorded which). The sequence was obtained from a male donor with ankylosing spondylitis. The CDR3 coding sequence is TGCGCCAGCAGCTTGCACCCCGGGACTAGAGATACGCAGTATTTT. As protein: CASSLHPGTRDTQYF.